What follows describes a single T cell receptor beta chain. Its target is not known. Looked up from germline, CDR1 is SGHTA and CDR2 is FQGTGA. This CDR3 is 16 amino acids long. V dropped 1 base and J dropped 3; count of bases not matched to a gene: 8. Sequencing used immunoSEQ multiplex PCR; TCRdb keeps in-frame clones, though not all of them. The sample consists of about 22,000 clones, over 60% of them appearing once. This sample is drawn from a study of vaccination effects on CD4 cells after COVID-19. Broader study findings: Sampling in the study covered few convalescent patients and included no early post-infection timepoints. In healthy vaccinees, only 1 of 255 vaccine-induced clones cross-reacted with common cold coronaviruses.

With the ViraFEST assay, the study expanded antigen-specific CD4+ T cells using viral peptide pools, then sequenced them. CD4+ T cells were isolated after about eleven days of culture. Nucleocapsid antibodies were negative in the vaccine recipients, who had never had SARS-CoV-2 infection. Half-medium exchanges with IL-2 medium took place on days 3 and 7. The sequence was collected from a human donor who received a COVID-19 vaccine. V gene TRBV7-3 combines with J gene TRBJ2-5; 7 bases agree with TRBD2. The source was CD4+ T cells from PBMCs cultured with HCoV-NL63 spike peptides, collected before COVID-19 vaccination. The CDR3 DNA is TGTGCCAGCAGCTTAATGTTAGGGCTAGCGGAAGAGACCCAGTACTTC. Amino acids: CASSLMLGLAEETQYF.